This T cell receptor (beta chain) was observed in a study of cytomegalovirus exposure and HLA in healthy donors. Background on the study: Of the donors genotyped, about 410 in all, over 80% fell in the Caucasian-associated ancestry cluster.

Primers: 60 Vbeta forward and 13 Jbeta reverse. Assay: immunoSEQ multiplex PCR; the TCRdb copy retains only in-frame clones and omits some. The profile shows 150,000 to 200,000 clones, approximately 80% of them singletons. The clonotype was recovered from a woman in her 30s in good health and CMV-seronegative. What was sequenced was PBMCs.

The CDR3 here is CASSLAAQGPYEQYF. CDR3 nucleotides: TGTGCCAGCAGCTTGGCCGCGCAGGGGCCCTACGAGCAGTACTTC. V and J are TRBV5-6 and TRBJ2-7; D might be TRBD1 (6 bases). V was cut by 0 bases and J by 2 bases, with 12 bases left in between. The CDR3 totals 15 residues. Germline assignment: CDR1 SGHDT and CDR2 YYEEEE.